The clone carrying this TCR beta chain turned up a few times. Its antigen is as yet unknown. The sample is drawn from a study of T cell repertoires in cytomegalovirus infection. Looking at the study overall: CMV epitopes in the study were HLA-C-restricted (recently identified) and HLA-B-restricted (well studied).

Germline V lookup: CDR1 SGHVS, CDR2 FQNEAQ. The CDR3 sequence is 15 residues long. The V end was cut by 2 bases, the J end by 2 bases, with 12 bases between. TCRdb independently ran MiXCR on the reads; one entry per CDR3 protein. The sample gives under 200,000 distinct CDR3 sequences, 20% to 25% of which show up once; roughly 25% is in the top ten. Findings and caveats of the study: HLA-C-restricted TCR beta clonotypes specific for CMV led the ex vivo response. Based on cumulative public TCR beta family frequency, carriers of CMV plus the relevant HLA were identified.

V usage is TRBV7-8 and J usage is TRBJ1-1; no clear D. The clonotype was recovered from a human donor in good health (CMV status not recorded). Some clones in this sample may be carry-over from other donors' samples. Sequences were derived from CD8+ T cells from cultured PBMCs, sampled from culture after CMV antigen stimulation. DNA of the CDR3: TGTGCCAGCAGCTTAATCACCGTACTAAACACTGAAGCTTTCTTT. Residues: CASSLITVLNTEAFF.